The clone carrying this T cell receptor (beta chain) was found once. Looked up from germline, CDR1 is SGHRS and CDR2 is YFSETQ. This CDR3 has 15 residues. V lost 0 bases and J lost 6; bases outside the gene matches: 6. The record originates from a study of control samples from healthy donors and cancer patients. Here immunoSEQ multiplex PCR was the method, and the copy in TCRdb shows in-frame clones only, minus some. The data show approximately 210,000 clones, 90% to 95% seen once. The rearrangement joins TRBV5-1 to TRBJ1-2; 9 nucleotides match TRBD1. The sequence derives from a young man in good health. Sequenced sample: blood. CDR3 sequence (DNA): TGCGCCAGCAGCTTGGACGGGACAGGGCGAGATGGCTACACCTTC. It specifies CASSLDGTGRDGYTF.